The 11 T cell receptor beta chains presented below share a single source sample, sequenced in a study of T cell repertoires in cytomegalovirus infection. No cognate antigen is known for these TCRs. MiXCR, applied by TCRdb to the reads, yields one record per CDR3 protein. The table lists hundreds of thousands of distinct CDR3 sequences, around 32% of them singletons. Sequencing used cultured CD8+ T cells from PBMCs, obtained from culture after CMV antigen stimulation. These receptors were obtained from a human donor in good health (CMV status not recorded). Some clones in this sample may be carry-over from other donors' samples.

In DNA, the CDR3 is TGTGCCAGCAGCAACACAGGGGGCACGTCCTACGAGCAGTACTTC. Translation gives CASSNTGGTSYEQYF. V is TRBV7-3 and J is TRBJ2-7; 9 bases agree with TRBD1. V shed 5 bases, J shed 1 base, and the junction held 6 bases outside the gene matches. The CDR3 is 15 residues long. Germline values: CDR1 SGHTA, CDR2 FQGTGA.

This clonotype occurred a few times. The chain joins TRBV7-6 to TRBJ2-7, with 8 positions matching TRBD1. V shed 5 bases and J 7 bases; nucleotides not matched to a gene: 10. There are 14 residues in the CDR3. CDR1 SGHVS and CDR2 FNYEAQ come from the germline V gene. As DNA, the CDR3 is TGTGCCAGCAGCCTCGGACAGGGAGCAGAAGAGCAGTACTTC. This sequence encodes CASSLGQGAEEQYF.

This clonotype was counted ten times or more. V is TRBV27 and J is TRBJ1-2, with D perhaps TRBD1 (5 bases). Germline V gene data show CDR1 as MNHEY and CDR2 as SMNVEV (reference sequence). Trimming removed 3 bases at V and 4 bases at J, with 9 bases between. The CDR3 length is 13 residues. CDR3 nucleotides: TGTGCCAGCAGTTTGGGGGTGAGCTATGGCTACACCTTC. Its translation: CASSLGVSYGYTF.

The sample holds many counts of this clonotype. V and J are TRBV7-2 and TRBJ2-3, with D maybe TRBD2 (6 bases). The V end lost 5 bases, the J end lost 1 base, and 16 bases lay between the germline ends. Germline CDR1 and CDR2: SGHTA and FQGNSA. The CDR3 consists of 16 residues. The CDR3 nucleotides read TGTGCCAGCAGCGAGCCACTAGCCAGGGGCACAGATACGCAGTATTTT. It translates to CASSEPLARGTDTQYF.

This clonotype was seen a handful of times. The chain is built from TRBV19 and TRBJ1-2; D gene unclear. V was clipped by 6 bases and J by 4 bases, with 12 bases between them. Per germline, CDR1 LNHDA and CDR2 SQIVND (reference sequence). This CDR3 is built from 13 residues. The CDR3 sequence: CASSKQPPYGYTF. CDR3 sequence (DNA): TGTGCCAGTAGCAAGCAGCCACCCTATGGCTACACCTTC.

In DNA form, the CDR3 reads TGCGCCAGCAGTGAGGCTTCAATTAATTCACCCCTCCACTTT. Protein sequence: CASSEASINSPLHF. The J gene is TRBJ1-6, the V gene TRBV10-2; no clear D gene. V was trimmed by 2 bases and J by 6 bases, leaving 8 bases between them. The CDR3 covers 14 residues. The germline V gene encodes CDR1 WSHSY and CDR2 SAAADI.

The J gene is TRBJ1-1, the V gene TRBV6-6; D uncertain. Trimming took 11 bases from V and 1 from J, leaving 11 bases between them. The CDR3 is made up of 12 amino acids. Germline CDR1 is MNHNY and CDR2 is SVGAGI (reference sequence). DNA of the CDR3: TGTGCCGCCAGACTCACGAACACTGAAGCTTTCTTT. This sequence encodes CAARLTNTEAFF.

This clonotype was detected once. The chain couples TRBV20-1 to TRBJ2-7, with 9 positions matching TRBD1. The germline V gene encodes CDR1 DFQATT and CDR2 SNEGSKA (reference sequence). V trimming: 5 bases; J trimming: 4 bases; junction bases outside the gene matches: 12. The CDR3 spans 15 residues. The CDR3 spells CSAGTGTGLVYEQYV. CDR3 DNA sequence: TGCAGTGCTGGGACCGGGACAGGGCTCGTTTACGAGCAGTACGTC.

This chain uses TRBV20-1 with TRBJ1-1; the D is unclear. Deletions cut 1 base from V and 8 bases from J, with 14 bases between. The CDR3 length is 13 residues. Germline CDR1 DFQATT, CDR2 SNEGSKA (reference sequence). CDR3 DNA: TGCAGTGCTAGAGTCGCGGACCTGAGGGAAGCTTTCTTT. It yields the protein CSARVADLREAFF.

The chain is built from TRBV4-1 and TRBJ1-2, with 7 bases aligning to TRBD1. CDR3 length: 15 amino acids. The germline V gene has CDR1 MGHRA and CDR2 YSYEKL. Germline trimming cut 1 base from V and 3 bases from J; bases unmatched to any gene: 5. The CDR3 coding sequence is TGCGCCAGCAGCCAAGCAAGCGGACAGGACTATGGCTACACCTTC. It translates to CASSQASGQDYGYTF.

This rearrangement joins TRBV4-2 to TRBJ2-3; the D gene is possibly TRBD2 (5 bases). The CDR3 length is 17 residues. The V and J ends lost 0 bases and 3 bases respectively, with 16 bases between them. CDR1 and CDR2 from the germline V gene are LGHNA and YNFKEQ. The CDR3 sequence is CASSQDPEVRRTDTQYF. For the CDR3, the DNA is TGTGCCAGCAGCCAAGATCCGGAGGTCAGGAGGACAGATACGCAGTATTTT.